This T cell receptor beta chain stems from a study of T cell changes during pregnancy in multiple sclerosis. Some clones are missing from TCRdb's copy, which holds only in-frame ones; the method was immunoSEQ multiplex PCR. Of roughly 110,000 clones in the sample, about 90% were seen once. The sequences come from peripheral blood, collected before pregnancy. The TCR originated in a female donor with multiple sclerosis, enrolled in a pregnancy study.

The CDR3 sequence is CATSTRQGVYEQYF. The CDR3 DNA reads TGTGCCACCAGCACCCGACAGGGGGTCTACGAGCAGTACTTC. This sequence joins TRBV15 and TRBJ2-7; 9 bases map to TRBD1. This CDR3 contains 14 residues. The V gene's germline CDR1 is LNHNV and CDR2 YYDKDF (reference sequence). V was pared by 4 bases and J by 3 bases, with 4 bases of the junction left unmatched.